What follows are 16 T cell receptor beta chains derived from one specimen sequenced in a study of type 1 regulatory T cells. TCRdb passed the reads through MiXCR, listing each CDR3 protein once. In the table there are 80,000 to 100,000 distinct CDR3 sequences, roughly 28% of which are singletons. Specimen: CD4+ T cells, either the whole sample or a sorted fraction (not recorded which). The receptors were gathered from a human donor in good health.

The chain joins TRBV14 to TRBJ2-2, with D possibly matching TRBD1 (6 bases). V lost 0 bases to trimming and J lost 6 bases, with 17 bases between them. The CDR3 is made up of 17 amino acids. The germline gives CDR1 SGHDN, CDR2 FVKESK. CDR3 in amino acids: CASSQDMPGARAGELFF. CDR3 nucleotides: TGTGCCAGCAGCCAAGATATGCCAGGGGCTCGAGCCGGGGAGCTGTTTTTT.

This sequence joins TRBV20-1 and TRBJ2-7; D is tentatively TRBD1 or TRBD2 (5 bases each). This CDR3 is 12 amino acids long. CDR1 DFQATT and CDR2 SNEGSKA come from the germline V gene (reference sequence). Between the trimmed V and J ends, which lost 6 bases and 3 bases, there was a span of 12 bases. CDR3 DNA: TGCAGTGCCTGGGGACCAGACTACGAGCAGTACTTC. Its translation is CSAWGPDYEQYF.

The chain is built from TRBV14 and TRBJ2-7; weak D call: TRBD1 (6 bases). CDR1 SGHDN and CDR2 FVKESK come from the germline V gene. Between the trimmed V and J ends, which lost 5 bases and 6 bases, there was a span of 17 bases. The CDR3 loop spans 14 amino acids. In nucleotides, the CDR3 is TGTGCCAGCAGCTTTGGTGGGGGCGCGGGCGAGCAGTACTTC. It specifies CASSFGGGAGEQYF.

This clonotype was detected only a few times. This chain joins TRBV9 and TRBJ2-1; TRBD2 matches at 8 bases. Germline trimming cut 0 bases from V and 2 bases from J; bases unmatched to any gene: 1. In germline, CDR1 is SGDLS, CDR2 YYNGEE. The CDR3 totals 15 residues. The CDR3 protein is CASSVGAGAYNEQFF. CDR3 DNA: TGTGCCAGCAGCGTAGGAGCGGGAGCCTACAATGAGCAGTTCTTC. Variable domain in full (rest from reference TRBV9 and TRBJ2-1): DSGVTQTPKHLITATGQRVTLRCSPRSGDLSVYWYQQSLDQGLQFLIQYYNGEERAKGNILERFSAQQFPDLHSELNLSSLELGDSALYFCASSVGAGAYNEQFFGPGTRLTVL.

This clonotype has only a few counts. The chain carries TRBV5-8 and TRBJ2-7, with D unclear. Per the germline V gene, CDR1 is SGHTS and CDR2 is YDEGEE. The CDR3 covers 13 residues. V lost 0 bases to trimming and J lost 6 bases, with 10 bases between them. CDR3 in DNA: TGTGCCAGCAGCTTGGTAGTCCTGCGCGAGCAGTACTTC. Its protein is CASSLVVLREQYF.

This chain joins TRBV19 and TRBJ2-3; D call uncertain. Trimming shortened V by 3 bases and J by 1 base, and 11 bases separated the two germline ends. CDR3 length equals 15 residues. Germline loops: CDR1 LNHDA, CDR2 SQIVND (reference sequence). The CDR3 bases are TGTGCCAGTAGTATTAGTCTAAGGGGCACAGATACGCAGTATTTT. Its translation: CASSISLRGTDTQYF.

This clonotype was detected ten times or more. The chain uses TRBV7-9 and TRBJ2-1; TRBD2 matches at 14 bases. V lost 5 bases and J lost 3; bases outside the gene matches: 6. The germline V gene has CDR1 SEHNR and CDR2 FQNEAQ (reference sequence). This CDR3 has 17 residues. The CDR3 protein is CASSAGTSGSIYNEQFF. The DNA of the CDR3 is TGTGCCAGCAGCGCCGGGACTAGCGGGAGTATCTACAATGAGCAGTTCTTC.

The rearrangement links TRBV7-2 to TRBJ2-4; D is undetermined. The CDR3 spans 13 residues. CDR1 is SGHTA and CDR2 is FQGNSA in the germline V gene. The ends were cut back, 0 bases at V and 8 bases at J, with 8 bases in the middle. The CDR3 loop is CASSLAGTDIQYF. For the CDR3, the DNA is TGTGCCAGCAGCTTAGCGGGTACGGACATTCAGTACTTC. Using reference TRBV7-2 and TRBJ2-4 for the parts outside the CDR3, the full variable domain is GAGVSQSPSNKVTEKGKDVELRCDPISGHTALYWYRQSLGQGLEFLIYFQGNSAPDKSGLPSDRFSAERTGGSVSTLTIQRTQQEDSAVYLCASSLAGTDIQYFGAGTRLSVL.

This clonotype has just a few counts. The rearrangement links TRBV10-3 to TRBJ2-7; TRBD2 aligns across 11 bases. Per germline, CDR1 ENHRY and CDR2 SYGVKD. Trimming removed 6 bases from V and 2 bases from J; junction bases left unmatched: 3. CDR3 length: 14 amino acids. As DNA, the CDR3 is TGTGCCATCAGACCTAGCGGGAGGACCTACGAGCAGTACTTC. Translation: CAIRPSGRTYEQYF.

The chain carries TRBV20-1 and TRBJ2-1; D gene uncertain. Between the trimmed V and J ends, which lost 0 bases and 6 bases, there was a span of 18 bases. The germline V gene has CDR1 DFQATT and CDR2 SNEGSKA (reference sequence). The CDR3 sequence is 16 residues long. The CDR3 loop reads CSARDQSVDPGNEQFF. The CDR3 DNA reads TGCAGTGCTAGAGATCAATCCGTGGACCCGGGCAATGAGCAGTTCTTC.

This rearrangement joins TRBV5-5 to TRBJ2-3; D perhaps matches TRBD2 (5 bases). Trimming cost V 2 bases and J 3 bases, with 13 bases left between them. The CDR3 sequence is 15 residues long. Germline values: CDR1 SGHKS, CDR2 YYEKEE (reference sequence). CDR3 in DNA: TGTGCCAGCAGCTTTTCCCGGGGAAGTACAGATACGCAGTATTTT. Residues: CASSFSRGSTDTQYF. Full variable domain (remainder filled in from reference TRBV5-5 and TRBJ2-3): DAGVTQSPTHLIKTRGQQVTLRCSPISGHKSVSWYQQVLGQGPQFIFQYYEKEERGRGNFPDRFSARQFPNYSSELNVNALLLGDSALYLCASSFSRGSTDTQYFGPGTRLTVL.

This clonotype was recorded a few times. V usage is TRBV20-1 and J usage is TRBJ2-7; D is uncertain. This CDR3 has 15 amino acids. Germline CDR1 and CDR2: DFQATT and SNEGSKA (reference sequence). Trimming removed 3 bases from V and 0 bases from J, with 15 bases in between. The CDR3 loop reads CSARIPTSGSYEQYF. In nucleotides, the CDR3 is TGCAGTGCTAGGATCCCCACCTCGGGCTCCTACGAGCAGTACTTC.

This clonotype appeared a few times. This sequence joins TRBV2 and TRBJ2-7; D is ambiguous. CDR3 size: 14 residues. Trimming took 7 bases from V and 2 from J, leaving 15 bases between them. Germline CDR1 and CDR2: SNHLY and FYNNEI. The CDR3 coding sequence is TGTGCCAGCAACTCCGGAATCGCAACCTACGAGCAGTACTTC. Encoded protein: CASNSGIATYEQYF.

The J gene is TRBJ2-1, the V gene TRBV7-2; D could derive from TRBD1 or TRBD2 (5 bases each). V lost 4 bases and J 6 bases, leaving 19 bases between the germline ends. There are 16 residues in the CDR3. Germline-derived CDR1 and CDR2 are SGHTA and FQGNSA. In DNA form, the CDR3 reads TGTGCCAGCAGCTGGGGCTCGGGGTTAAGTAGCAATGAGCAGTTCTTC. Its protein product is CASSWGSGLSSNEQFF.

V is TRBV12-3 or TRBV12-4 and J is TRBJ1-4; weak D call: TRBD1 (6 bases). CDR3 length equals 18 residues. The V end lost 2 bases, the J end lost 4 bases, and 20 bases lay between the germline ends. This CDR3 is CASSLSLSGAVGNEKLFF. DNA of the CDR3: TGTGCCAGCAGTTTATCCCTCTCGGGGGCAGTTGGTAATGAAAAACTGTTTTTT.

The CDR3 DNA reads TGTGCCAGCAGCTTCGGCCGCTCCGCACAGGGGGCAGGAGATACGCAGTATTTT. Translation: CASSFGRSAQGAGDTQYF. The chain employs TRBV7-9 and TRBJ2-3; 9 bases are shared with TRBD1. Germline-derived CDR1 and CDR2 are SEHNR and FQNEAQ (reference sequence). Trimming cost V 3 bases and J 5 bases; bases outside gene matches: 15. The CDR3 is 18 residues long.